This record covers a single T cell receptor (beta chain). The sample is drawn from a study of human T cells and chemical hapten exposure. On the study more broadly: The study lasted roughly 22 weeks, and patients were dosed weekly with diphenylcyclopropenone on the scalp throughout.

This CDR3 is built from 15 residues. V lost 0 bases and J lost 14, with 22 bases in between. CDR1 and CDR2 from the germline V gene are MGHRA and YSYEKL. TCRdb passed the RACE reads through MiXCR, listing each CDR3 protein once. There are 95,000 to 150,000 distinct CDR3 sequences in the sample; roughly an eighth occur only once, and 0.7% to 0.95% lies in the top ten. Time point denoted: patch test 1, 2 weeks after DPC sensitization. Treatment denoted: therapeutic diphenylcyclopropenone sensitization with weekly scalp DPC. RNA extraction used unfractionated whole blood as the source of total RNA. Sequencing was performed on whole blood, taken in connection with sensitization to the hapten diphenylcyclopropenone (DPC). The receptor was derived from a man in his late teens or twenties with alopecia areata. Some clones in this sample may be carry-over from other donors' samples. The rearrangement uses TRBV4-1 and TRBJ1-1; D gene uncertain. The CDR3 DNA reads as TGCGCCAGCAGCCAAGATTTGGGCCACCCTGTTCGTATATTCTTT. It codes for CASSQDLGHPVRIFF.